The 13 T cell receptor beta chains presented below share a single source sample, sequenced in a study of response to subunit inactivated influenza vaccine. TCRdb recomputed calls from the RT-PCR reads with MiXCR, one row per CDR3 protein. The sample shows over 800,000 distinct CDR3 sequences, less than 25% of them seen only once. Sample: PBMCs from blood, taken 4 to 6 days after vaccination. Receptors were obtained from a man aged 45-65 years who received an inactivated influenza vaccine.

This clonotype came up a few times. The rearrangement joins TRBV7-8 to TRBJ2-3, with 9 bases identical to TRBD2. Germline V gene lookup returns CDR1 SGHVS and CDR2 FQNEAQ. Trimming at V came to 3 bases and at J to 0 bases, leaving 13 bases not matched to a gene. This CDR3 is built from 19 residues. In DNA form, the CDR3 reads TGTGCCAGCAGCTTCCCTAGCGGGGCGGGTTTTACTAGCACAGATACGCAGTATTTT. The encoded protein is CASSFPSGAGFTSTDTQYF.

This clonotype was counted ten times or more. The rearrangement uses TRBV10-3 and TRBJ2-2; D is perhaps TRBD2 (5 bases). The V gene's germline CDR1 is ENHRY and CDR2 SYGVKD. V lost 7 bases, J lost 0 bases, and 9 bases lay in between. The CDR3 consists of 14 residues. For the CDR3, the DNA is TGTGCCATCACCGGACTGGCGAACACCGGGGAGCTGTTTTTT. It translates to CAITGLANTGELFF.

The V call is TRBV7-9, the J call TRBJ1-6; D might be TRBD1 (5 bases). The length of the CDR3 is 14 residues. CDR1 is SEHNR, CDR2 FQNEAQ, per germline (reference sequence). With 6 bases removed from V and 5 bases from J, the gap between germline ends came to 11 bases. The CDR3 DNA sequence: TGTGCCAGCAGGTGGGAAGGGGATAATTCACCCCTCCACTTT. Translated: CASRWEGDNSPLHF.

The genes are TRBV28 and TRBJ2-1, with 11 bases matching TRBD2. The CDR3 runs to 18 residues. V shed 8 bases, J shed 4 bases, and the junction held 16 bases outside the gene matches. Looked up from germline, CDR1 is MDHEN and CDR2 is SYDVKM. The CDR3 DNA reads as TGTGCCAGCGGGACTCCCTACGTGACTAGCGGGGTGTACAATGAGCAGTTCTTC. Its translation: CASGTPYVTSGVYNEQFF. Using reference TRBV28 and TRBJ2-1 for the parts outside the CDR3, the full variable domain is DVKVTQSSRYLVKRTGEKVFLECVQDMDHENMFWYRQDPGLGLRLIYFSYDVKMKEKGDIPEGYSVSREKKERFSLILESASTNQTSMYLCASGTPYVTSGVYNEQFFGPGTRLTVL.

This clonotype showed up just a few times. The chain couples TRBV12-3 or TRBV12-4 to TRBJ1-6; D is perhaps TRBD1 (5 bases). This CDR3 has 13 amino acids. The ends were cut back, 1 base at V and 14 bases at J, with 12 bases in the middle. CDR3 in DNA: TGTGCCAGCAGTTTAGGCGCAGGGAGGGCCCTCCACTTT. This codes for CASSLGAGRALHF.

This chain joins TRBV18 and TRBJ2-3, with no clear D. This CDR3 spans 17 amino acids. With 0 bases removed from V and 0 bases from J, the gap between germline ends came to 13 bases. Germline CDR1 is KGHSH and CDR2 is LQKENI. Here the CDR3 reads CASSPPVDLPSTDTQYF. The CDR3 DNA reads TGTGCCAGCTCACCACCGGTTGACCTTCCTAGCACAGATACGCAGTATTTT.

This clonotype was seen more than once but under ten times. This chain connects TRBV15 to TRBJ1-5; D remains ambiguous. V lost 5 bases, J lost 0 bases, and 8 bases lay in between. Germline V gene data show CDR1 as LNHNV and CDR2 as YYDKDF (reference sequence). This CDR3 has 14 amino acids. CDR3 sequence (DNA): TGTGCCACCAGCGGGGATTATAGCAATCAGCCCCAGCATTTT. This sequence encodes CATSGDYSNQPQHF.

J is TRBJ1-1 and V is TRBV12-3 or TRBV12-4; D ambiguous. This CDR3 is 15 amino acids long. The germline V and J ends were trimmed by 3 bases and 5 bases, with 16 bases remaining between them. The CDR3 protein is CASSFMRVGATEAFF. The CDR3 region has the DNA TGTGCCAGCAGTTTTATGAGGGTAGGAGCGACTGAAGCTTTCTTT.

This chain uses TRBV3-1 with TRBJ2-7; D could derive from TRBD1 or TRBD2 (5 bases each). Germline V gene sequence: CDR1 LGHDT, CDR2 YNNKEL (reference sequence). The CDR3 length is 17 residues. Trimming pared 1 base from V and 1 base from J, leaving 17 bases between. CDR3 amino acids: CASSQGGAITLSYEQYF. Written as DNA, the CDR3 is TGTGCCAGCAGCCAAGGAGGGGCCATCACCCTTTCCTACGAGCAGTACTTC.

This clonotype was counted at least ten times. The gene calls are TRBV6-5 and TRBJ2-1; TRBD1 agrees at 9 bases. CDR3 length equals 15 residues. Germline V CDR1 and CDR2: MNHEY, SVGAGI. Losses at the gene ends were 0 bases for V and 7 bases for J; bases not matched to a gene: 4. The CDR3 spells CASSYSGTGKNEQFF. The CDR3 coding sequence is TGTGCCAGCAGTTACTCGGGGACAGGGAAAAATGAGCAGTTCTTC.

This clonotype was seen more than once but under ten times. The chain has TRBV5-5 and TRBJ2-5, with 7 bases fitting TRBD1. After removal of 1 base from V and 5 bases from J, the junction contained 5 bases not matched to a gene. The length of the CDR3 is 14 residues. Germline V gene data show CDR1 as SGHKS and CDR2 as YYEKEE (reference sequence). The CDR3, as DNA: TGTGCCAGCAGCTTGTTAGGGGGCGGCGAGACCCAGTACTTC. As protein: CASSLLGGGETQYF.

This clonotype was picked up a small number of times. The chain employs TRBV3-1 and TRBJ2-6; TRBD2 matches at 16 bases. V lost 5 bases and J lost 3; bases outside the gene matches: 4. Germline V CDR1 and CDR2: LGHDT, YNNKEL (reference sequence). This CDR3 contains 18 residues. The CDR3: CASSSGLAGGLGANVLTF. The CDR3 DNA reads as TGTGCCAGCAGCTCGGGACTAGCGGGGGGGCTTGGGGCCAACGTCCTGACTTTC.

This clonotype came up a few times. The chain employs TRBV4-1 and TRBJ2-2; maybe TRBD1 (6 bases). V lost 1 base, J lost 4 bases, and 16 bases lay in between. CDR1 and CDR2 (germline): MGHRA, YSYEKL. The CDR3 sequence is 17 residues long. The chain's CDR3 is CASSQGLGQGSTGELFF. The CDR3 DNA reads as TGCGCCAGCAGCCAAGGATTGGGACAAGGGAGCACCGGGGAGCTGTTTTTT.